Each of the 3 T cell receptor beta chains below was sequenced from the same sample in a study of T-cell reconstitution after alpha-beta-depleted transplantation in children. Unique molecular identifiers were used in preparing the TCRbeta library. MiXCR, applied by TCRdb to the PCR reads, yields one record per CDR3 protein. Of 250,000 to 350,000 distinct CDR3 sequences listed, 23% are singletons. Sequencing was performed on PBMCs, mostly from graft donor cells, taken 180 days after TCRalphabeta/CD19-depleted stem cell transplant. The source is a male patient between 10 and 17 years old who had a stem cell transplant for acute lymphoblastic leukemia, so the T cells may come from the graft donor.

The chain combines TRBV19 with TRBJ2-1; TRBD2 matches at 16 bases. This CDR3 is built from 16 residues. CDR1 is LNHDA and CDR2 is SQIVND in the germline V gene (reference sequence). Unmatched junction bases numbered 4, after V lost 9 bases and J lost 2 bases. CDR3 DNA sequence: TGTGCCAGCACGGGACTAGCGGGAGGGGCCTACAATGAGCAGTTCTTC. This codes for CASTGLAGGAYNEQFF.

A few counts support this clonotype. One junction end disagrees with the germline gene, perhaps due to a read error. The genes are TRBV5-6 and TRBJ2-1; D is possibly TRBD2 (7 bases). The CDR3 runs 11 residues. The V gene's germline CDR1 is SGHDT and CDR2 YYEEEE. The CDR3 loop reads CASSAGAGVIF. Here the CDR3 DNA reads TGTGCCAGCAGCGCGGGGGCCGGGGTAATCTTC.

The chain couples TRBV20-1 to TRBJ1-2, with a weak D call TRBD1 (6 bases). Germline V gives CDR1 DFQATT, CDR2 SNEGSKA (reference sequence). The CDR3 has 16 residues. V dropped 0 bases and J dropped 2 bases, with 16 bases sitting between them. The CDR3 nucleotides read TGCAGTGCTAGAGATCTCGGACAGTCGGGGAACTATGGCTACACCTTC. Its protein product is CSARDLGQSGNYGYTF.